This is a list of T cell receptor beta chains from one sample in a study of blood T cell repertoires in COVID-19. Produced via immunoSEQ multiplex PCR; TCRdb's table is partial and in-frame only. This sample yields about 90,000 clones, of which 75% to 90% are seen a single time; around 15% belongs to the top ten. Sequencing was carried out using peripheral blood. The receptor set was obtained from a male donor with acute or convalescent COVID-19. CDR3s include the opening cysteine and the closing phenylalanine or tryptophan. A D gene is named only where the DNA matches it firmly. Part of the rows lack a size; the others show once, few, many or a class for expanded clones.

d_call,clone_size,j_call,v_call,cdr3_aa,cdr3_nt
NA,many,TRBJ2-5,TRBV5-6,CASSWGGGEETQYF,TGTGCCAGCAGCTGGGGAGGGGGTGAGGAGACCCAGTACTTC
NA,NA,TRBJ2-1,TRBV3-1/TRBV3-2,CAKHRLTHNEQFF,TGTGCCAAACACAGGTTGACCCACAATGAGCAGTTCTTC
TRBD2,NA,TRBJ2-1,TRBV6-5,CASIAAGDEQFF,TGTGCCAGCATAGCAGCGGGGGATGAGCAGTTCTTC
NA,NA,TRBJ1-5,TRBV28,CASKSGNQPQHF,TGTGCCAGCAAATCAGGTAATCAGCCCCAGCATTTT
NA,NA,TRBJ1-6,TRBV5-1,CASSPIGNRADNSPLHF,TGCGCCAGCAGCCCCATAGGGAACAGGGCGGATAATTCACCCCTCCACTTT
TRBD2,once,TRBJ2-2,TRBV9,CASSTPSGGYGELFF,TGTGCCAGCAGCACACCTAGCGGGGGGTACGGGGAGCTGTTTTTT
NA,NA,TRBJ1-5,TRBV7-2,CASSLGQGNQPQHF,TGTGCCAGCAGCTTAGGACAGGGCAATCAGCCCCAGCATTTT
NA,NA,TRBJ1-5,TRBV12-3/TRBV12-4,CASSLELSQPQHF,TGTGCCAGCAGTTTAGAGCTGTCCCAGCCCCAGCATTTT
TRBD1,NA,TRBJ2-1,TRBV24-1,CATSDLVQGAGNEQFF,TGTGCCACCAGTGACCTGGTACAGGGGGCTGGTAATGAGCAGTTCTTC
TRBD2,NA,TRBJ2-1,TRBV7-2,CASSLVSGGVSEQFF,TGTGCCAGCAGCTTAGTTTCCGGGGGGGTCAGTGAGCAGTTCTTC
NA,few,TRBJ1-2,TRBV19,CASSSEGGRSYGYTF,TGTGCCAGTAGCAGTGAGGGGGGGCGCAGCTATGGCTACACCTTC
NA,NA,TRBJ1-3,TRBV7-9,CASSLPGRSGNTIYF,TGTGCCAGCAGCCTCCCAGGGCGCTCTGGAAACACCATATATTTT
NA,NA,TRBJ1-5,TRBV11-2,CASSLAGGTGGNQPQHF,TGTGCCAGCAGCTTAGCGGGAGGAACCGGGGGCAATCAGCCCCAGCATTTT
TRBD1,few,TRBJ2-2,TRBV12-3/TRBV12-4,CASTQGAPGELFF,TGTGCCAGCACCCAGGGGGCCCCCGGGGAGCTGTTTTTT
TRBD1,once,TRBJ1-1,TRBV3-1/TRBV3-2,CASSPPGQGSGAFF,TGTGCCAGCAGCCCGCCGGGACAGGGGTCCGGGGCTTTCTTT
NA,NA,TRBJ2-3,TRBV28,CASSSGSTDTQYF,TGTGCCAGCAGTAGCGGGTCCACAGATACGCAGTATTTT
TRBD1,NA,TRBJ1-2,TRBV19,CASSTSGTGVLDGYTF,TGTGCCAGTAGTACCTCCGGGACAGGGGTCCTCGATGGCTACACCTTC
NA,NA,TRBJ2-5,TRBV18,CASSPDRDLQETQYF,TGTGCCAGCTCACCTGACCGGGACTTGCAAGAGACCCAGTACTTC
TRBD2,NA,TRBJ2-2,TRBV6-1,CASSEVKGEGWVTGELFF,TGTGCCAGCAGTGAAGTTAAAGGGGAGGGATGGGTTACCGGGGAGCTGTTTTTT
NA,NA,TRBJ2-7,TRBV4-1,CASSQEPPEQGWYEQYF,TGCGCCAGCAGCCAAGAACCTCCAGAACAGGGTTGGTACGAGCAGTACTTC
NA,NA,TRBJ2-7,TRBV20-1,CSARVTFEQYF,TGCAGTGCTAGAGTGACTTTCGAGCAGTACTTC
TRBD1,NA,TRBJ1-1,TRBV3-1/TRBV3-2,CASSQGTGVGTEAFF,TGTGCCAGCAGCCAGGGTACAGGGGTGGGCACTGAAGCTTTCTTT